This TCR beta chain appears in the sequencing data of a study of T cell responses to AZD1222 COVID-19 vaccine. Study-wide results and caveats: In the spike-specific TCR repertoire, nearly half reportedly target unmutated variant regions. The study sampled repertoires only after the peak T cell response. Spike-specific TCR breadth and depth grew following two AZD1222 doses.

V was shortened by 5 bases and J by 9 bases, with 20 bases between the two germline ends. The germline gives CDR1 KGHSH, CDR2 LQKENI. This CDR3 has 15 amino acids. About this clone: Its antigen is still unknown.

Second doses at about 4 or about 12 weeks were pooled. Data came from immunoSEQ multiplex PCR; TCRdb stores just in-frame clones and leaves some out. The data hold some 180,000 clones, with 94% observed a single time. The input for sequencing was peripheral blood, taken 28 days after the second AZD1222 dose. The TCR was taken from an adult who received the AZD1222 COVID-19 vaccine. The chain uses TRBV18 and TRBJ2-1, with D possibly called TRBD1 or TRBD2 (5 bases each). The CDR3 bases are TGTGCCAGCTCATCCGGGACCCGAATGTCCAGTGAGCAGTTCTTC. It is translated as CASSSGTRMSSEQFF. Supplemented by reference TRBV18 and TRBJ2-1, the full variable domain reads NAGVMQNPRHLVRRRGQEARLRCSPMKGHSHVYWYRQLPEEGLKFMVYLQKENIIDESGMPKERFSAEFPKEGPSILRIQQVVRGDSAAYFCASSSGTRMSSEQFFGPGTRLTVL.